This T cell receptor (beta chain) was captured in a study of blood T cell repertoires in COVID-19. Looking at the study overall: Donors in the United States, Italy and Spain gave samples during acute or convalescent COVID-19. Sample material is recorded as cDNA or gDNA derived from T cells, B-cell-depleted T cells, or PBMCs.

TCRdb keeps only in-frame clones here, not all; method: immunoSEQ multiplex PCR. The sample lists about 240,000 clones, about four fifths occurring once. Germline-derived CDR1 and CDR2 are SGHRS and YFSETQ. V was pared by 3 bases and J by 6 bases, with 3 bases of the junction left unmatched. This CDR3 comprises 13 residues. The gene calls are TRBV5-1 and TRBJ1-2; 9 positions match TRBD1. What was sequenced was peripheral blood. This clonotype was sampled from an elderly woman with COVID-19, enrolled during active disease. CDR3 in amino acids: CASSWDREDGYTF. As DNA, the CDR3 is TGCGCCAGCAGCTGGGACAGGGAGGATGGCTACACCTTC.